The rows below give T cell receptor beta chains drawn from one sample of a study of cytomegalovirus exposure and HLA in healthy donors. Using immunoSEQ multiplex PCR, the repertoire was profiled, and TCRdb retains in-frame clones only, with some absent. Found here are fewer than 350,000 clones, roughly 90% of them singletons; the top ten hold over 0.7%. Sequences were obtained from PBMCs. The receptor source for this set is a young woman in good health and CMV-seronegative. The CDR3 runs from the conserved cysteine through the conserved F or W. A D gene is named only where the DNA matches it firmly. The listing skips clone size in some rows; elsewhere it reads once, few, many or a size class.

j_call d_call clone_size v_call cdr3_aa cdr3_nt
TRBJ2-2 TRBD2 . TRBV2 CASSLIAGGDTGELFF TGTGCCAGCAGTTTAATAGCGGGAGGTGACACCGGGGAGCTGTTTTTT
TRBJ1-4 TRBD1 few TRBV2 CASSVLGQGEKLFF TGTGCCAGCAGCGTCCTTGGACAGGGAGAAAAACTGTTTTTT
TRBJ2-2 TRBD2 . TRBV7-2 CASGGLAGRGTGELFF TGTGCCAGCGGAGGACTAGCGGGACGGGGCACCGGGGAGCTGTTTTTT
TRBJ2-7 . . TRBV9 CASSVAGSLDEQYF TGTGCCAGCAGCGTAGCCGGGAGTTTGGACGAGCAGTACTTC
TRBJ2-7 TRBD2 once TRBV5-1 CASNKGTSGSYEQYF TGCGCCAGCAACAAGGGGACTAGCGGGTCCTACGAGCAGTACTTC
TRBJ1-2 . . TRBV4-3 CASSQVAPGGIYGYTF TGCGCCAGCAGCCAAGTCGCTCCGGGGGGTATCTATGGCTACACCTTC
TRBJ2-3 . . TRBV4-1 CASSPLEGTQYF TGCGCCAGCAGCCCCCTCGAGGGTACGCAGTATTTT
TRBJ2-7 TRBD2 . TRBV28 CASRGGGSSYEQYF TGTGCCAGCAGGGGCGGGGGGAGCTCCTACGAGCAGTACTTC
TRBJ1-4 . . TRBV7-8 CASSPRAGPAEKLFF TGTGCCAGCAGCCCGAGAGCAGGGCCGGCTGAAAAACTGTTTTTT
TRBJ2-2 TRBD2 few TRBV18 CASSQGLAGTGELFF TGTGCCAGCTCACAAGGACTAGCGGGTACCGGGGAGCTGTTTTTT
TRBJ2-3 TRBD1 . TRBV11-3 CASSLGDRGLGTDTQYF TGTGCCAGCAGCTTAGGAGACAGGGGTTTGGGCACAGATACGCAGTATTTT
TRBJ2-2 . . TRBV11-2 CASTRYSMNTGELFF TGTGCCAGCACCCGCTATAGTATGAACACCGGGGAGCTGTTTTTT
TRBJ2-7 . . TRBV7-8 CASSLVLAQLKRGSYEQYF TGTGCCAGCAGCTTAGTTCTAGCGCAACTTAAAAGGGGATCCTACGAGCAGTACTTC
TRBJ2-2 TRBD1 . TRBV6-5 CASRRTGGTGELFF TGTGCCAGCAGACGGACAGGGGGCACCGGGGAGCTGTTTTTT
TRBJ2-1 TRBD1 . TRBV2 CASSEGTGVRDRIGEQFF TGTGCCAGCAGCGAAGGGACAGGGGTGCGGGATCGGATTGGTGAGCAGTTCTTC
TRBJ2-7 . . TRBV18 CASSPREDLKDEQYF TGTGCCAGCTCACCCCGAGAGGATCTAAAGGACGAGCAGTACTTC
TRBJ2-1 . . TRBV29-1 CSVGRGLTGDEQFF TGCAGCGTTGGGAGGGGACTCACGGGGGATGAGCAGTTCTTC
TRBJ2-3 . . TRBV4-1 CASSPRKRISTDTQYF TGCGCCAGCAGCCCCCGGAAGCGGATTAGCACAGATACGCAGTATTTT
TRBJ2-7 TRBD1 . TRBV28 CASSYRGVGQGIVEQYF TGTGCCAGCAGTTACCGGGGTGTGGGACAGGGGATCGTCGAGCAGTACTTC
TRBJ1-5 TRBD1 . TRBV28 CASNDRGNQPQHF TGTGCCAGCAACGACAGGGGGAATCAGCCCCAGCATTTT
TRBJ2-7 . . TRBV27 CASSPGAGVGYEQYF TGTGCCAGCAGTCCAGGGGCGGGAGTGGGTTACGAGCAGTACTTC
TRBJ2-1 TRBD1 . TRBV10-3 CAIRRDSGDEQFF TGTGCCATCAGGAGGGACAGCGGCGATGAGCAGTTCTTC
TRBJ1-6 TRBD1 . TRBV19 CASSIRDRGYNSPLHF TGTGCCAGTAGTATCCGGGACAGGGGGTATAATTCACCCCTCCACTTT
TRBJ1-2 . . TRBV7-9 CASSLASSLGYTF TGTGCCAGCAGCTTAGCATCTAGTCTAGGCTACACCTTC
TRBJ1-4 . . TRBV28 CASSLQRQLGQDEKLFF TGTGCCAGCAGTCTCCAGAGACAACTTGGACAAGATGAAAAACTGTTTTTT
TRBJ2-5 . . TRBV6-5 CASSYSQAQETQYF TGTGCCAGCAGTTACTCCCAGGCACAAGAGACCCAGTACTTC
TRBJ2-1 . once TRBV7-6 CASSLVVSGDEQFF TGTGCCAGCAGCTTAGTGGTTTCCGGGGATGAGCAGTTCTTC
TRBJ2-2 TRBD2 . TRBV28 CASSRPRLAVNTGELFF TGTGCCAGCAGCCGACCCCGCCTAGCGGTGAACACCGGGGAGCTGTTTTTT
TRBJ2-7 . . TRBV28 CASSFLSYEQYF TGTGCCAGCAGTTTCTTGTCCTACGAGCAGTACTTC
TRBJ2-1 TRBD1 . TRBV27 CASSPGQGVQFF TGTGCCAGCAGCCCGGGACAGGGAGTGCAGTTCTTC
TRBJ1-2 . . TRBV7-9 CASSFKSRAGYTF TGTGCCAGCAGCTTTAAAAGCAGGGCTGGCTACACCTTC
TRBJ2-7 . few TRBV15 CATSRDQNGGYEQYF TGTGCCACCAGCAGAGATCAGAATGGGGGGTACGAGCAGTACTTC
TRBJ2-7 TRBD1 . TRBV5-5 CASSSLFRDRVTGDEQYF TGTGCCAGCAGTTCACTATTCCGGGACAGGGTGACTGGGGACGAGCAGTACTTC
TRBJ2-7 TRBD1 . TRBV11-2 CASSYRGEGRYEQYF TGTGCCAGCAGCTACAGGGGAGAGGGGCGGTACGAGCAGTACTTC
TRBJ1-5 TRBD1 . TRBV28 CASCPGGTNQPQHF TGTGCCAGCTGCCCAGGGGGTACCAATCAGCCCCAGCATTTT
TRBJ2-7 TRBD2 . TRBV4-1 CASSQVGTSGGEQYF TGCGCCAGCAGCCAAGTGGGGACTAGCGGAGGGGAGCAGTACTTC
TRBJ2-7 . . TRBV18 CASSPGERNYPYEQYF TGTGCCAGCTCACCGGGCGAGCGGAACTACCCTTACGAGCAGTACTTC
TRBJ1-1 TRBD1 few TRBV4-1 CASSQVGSVFRTGGIEAFF TGCGCCAGCAGCCAAGTTGGATCGGTATTCCGGACAGGGGGCATCGAAGCTTTCTTT
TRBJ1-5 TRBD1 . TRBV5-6 CASSLRGQGAHQPQHF TGTGCCAGCAGCTTACGGGGCCAGGGGGCTCATCAGCCCCAGCATTTT
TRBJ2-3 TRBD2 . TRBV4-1 CASSQPTSGMTDTQYF TGCGCCAGCAGCCAGCCGACTAGCGGGATGACAGATACGCAGTATTTT
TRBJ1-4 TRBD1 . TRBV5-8 CASSLGGTVLFF TGTGCCAGCAGCTTGGGGGGGACAGTTTTGTTTTTT
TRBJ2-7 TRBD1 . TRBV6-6 CASSYSPTGYEQYF TGTGCCAGCAGTTACTCCCCGACAGGGTACGAGCAGTACTTC
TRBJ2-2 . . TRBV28 CASSLDSPTGELFF TGTGCCAGCAGCCTTGACAGCCCAACCGGGGAGCTGTTTTTT
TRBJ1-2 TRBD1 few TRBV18 CASSPGQGDGYTF TGTGCCAGCTCACCTGGACAGGGAGATGGCTACACCTTC
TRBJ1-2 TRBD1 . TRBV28 CASARDRIYGYTF TGTGCCAGCGCCAGGGACAGAATCTATGGCTACACCTTC
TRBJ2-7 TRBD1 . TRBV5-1 CASRGTVSYEQYF TGCGCCAGCAGGGGGACAGTCTCCTACGAGCAGTACTTC
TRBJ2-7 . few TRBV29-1 CSARTVYEQYF TGCAGCGCCCGGACAGTCTACGAGCAGTACTTC
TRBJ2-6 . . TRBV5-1 CASSSGAASSGANVLTF TGCGCCAGCAGCTCAGGGGCCGCCAGCTCTGGGGCCAACGTCCTGACTTTC
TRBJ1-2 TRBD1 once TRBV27 CASSPRGQGRRGYTF TGTGCCAGCAGTCCGAGAGGACAGGGGAGAAGGGGCTACACCTTC
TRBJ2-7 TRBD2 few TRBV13 CASSVGGLASSYEQYF TGTGCCAGCAGCGTGGGGGGACTAGCGAGCAGCTACGAGCAGTACTTC
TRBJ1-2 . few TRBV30 CAWSPGGRYGYTF TGTGCCTGGAGTCCCGGGGGGCGGTATGGCTACACCTTC
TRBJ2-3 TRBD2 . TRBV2 CASSWSREGRYDTQYF TGTGCCAGCAGTTGGTCGCGGGAGGGCCGTTATGATACGCAGTATTTT
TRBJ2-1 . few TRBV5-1 CASSPITGNEQFF TGCGCCAGCAGCCCAATAACAGGGAATGAGCAGTTCTTC
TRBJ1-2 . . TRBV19 CASSTLDNPGRYGYTF TGTGCCAGTAGTACCCTGGACAACCCAGGCCGCTATGGCTACACCTTC